Below, one TCR beta chain is given with its context. Antigen unknown. This entry comes from a study of cytomegalovirus exposure and HLA in healthy donors. The study's findings and limits: In a later analysis, V- and J-gene trimming of beta chains associated with a DCLRE1C missense variant, replicated independently. An analysis that was carried out later associated some 17,000 TCR beta sequences with HLA alleles at 0.05 false discovery rate.

V gave up 10 bases and J gave up 0 bases; unmatched junction bases: 13. There are 17 residues in the CDR3. The germline V gene encodes CDR1 SNHLY and CDR2 FYNNEI. A multiplex PCR was run with 60 Vbeta primers and 13 Jbeta primers. Data came from immunoSEQ multiplex PCR; TCRdb stores just in-frame clones and leaves some out. The table shows some 120,000 clones, with roughly 79% occurring only once. Sample: PBMCs. The rearrangement uses TRBV2 and TRBJ2-1; 9 nucleotides line up with TRBD2. The receptor was derived from a woman in her twenties or thirties in good health and CMV-seronegative. CDR3 bases: TGTGCCACCGACGGGCGGGAGGGAGCAGACTCCTACAATGAGCAGTTCTTC. Encoded protein: CATDGREGADSYNEQFF.